This TCR beta chain is from a study of cytomegalovirus exposure and HLA in healthy donors. General study results and limits: Clusters of TCRs from the first cohort tended to co-occur in the roughly 120 validation repertoires (as a later analysis found). Associated with cytomegalovirus, according to the listing, were 164 TCR beta chains.

Sequencing used immunoSEQ multiplex PCR; TCRdb keeps in-frame clones, though not all of them. Here the sample spans over 150,000 clones, around 88% being singletons. From the roughly 120-subject validation cohort, which was separate from the roughly 630-subject first cohort, the donors were drawn. In regard to this clone: Its antigen is not identified.

CDR3 size: 14 residues. V lost 4 bases and J lost 3, with 14 bases in between. Germline V gene lookup returns CDR1 SGHKS and CDR2 YYEKEE (reference sequence). The receptor was derived from a man between 18 and 35 years old in good health and CMV-seropositive. The chain combines TRBV5-5 with TRBJ2-7; possible D gene TRBD1, 5 bases. The sequencing sample was made of PBMCs. CDR3 protein: CASSPSDSIYEQYF. DNA for the CDR3: TGTGCCAGCAGCCCTAGTGACAGTATCTACGAGCAGTACTTC. The full variable domain, in which reference TRBV5-5 and TRBJ2-7 provide the parts outside the CDR3, is DAGVTQSPTHLIKTRGQQVTLRCSPISGHKSVSWYQQVLGQGPQFIFQYYEKEERGRGNFPDRFSARQFPNYSSELNVNALLLGDSALYLCASSPSDSIYEQYFGPGTRLTVT.